One sample yielded the 2 T cell receptor beta chains listed below, sequenced in a study of blood T cell repertoires in COVID-19. The protocol was immunoSEQ multiplex PCR, while the TCRdb copy is restricted to in-frame clones and leaves out a portion. Of about 220,000 clones in the sample, 86% are singletons; the top ten hold around 3.8%. Sequencing was carried out using PBMCs or T cells enriched from blood (not recorded which). Receptors originate from a woman aged 40 to 50 with acute COVID-19.

V gene TRBV10-3 combines with J gene TRBJ1-5; 8 bases align to TRBD1. The CDR3 is 15 residues long. Trimming took 3 bases from V and 3 from J; bases not matched to a gene: 4. Germline CDR1 is ENHRY and CDR2 is SYGVKD. CDR3 sequence reads: CAISDTGGINQPQHF. The CDR3 coding sequence is TGTGCCATCAGTGATACAGGGGGAATCAATCAGCCCCAGCATTTT.

This sequence joins TRBV4-1 and TRBJ1-2; D is undetermined. CDR3 length: 14 residues. V was pared by 3 bases and J by 7 bases, with 15 bases between. From germline, CDR1 is MGHRA and CDR2 YSYEKL. The chain's CDR3 is CASSHYALSSGYTF. The CDR3, as DNA: TGCGCCAGCAGCCATTACGCACTATCCAGTGGCTACACCTTC.